This T cell receptor (beta chain) was sequenced in a study of cytomegalovirus exposure and HLA in healthy donors (TCRdb year 2017). About the investigation overall: According to a later analysis, one platform produced both the 110 or so validation repertoires and the 730 or so repertoires of the first cohort. The study was designed to test whether signatures of past pathogen exposure could be identified by cataloging public T cell receptors. A separate validation cohort of about 110 different subjects was used in addition to the roughly 670-subject first cohort. To predict cytomegalovirus infection status, the study brought together high-throughput TCR immunosequencing, statistical association of individual TCRs with disease status, and machine learning.

The germline V and J ends show losses of 2 bases and 3 bases respectively, and no gene match explains 1 base of the junction. The CDR3, from cysteine to phenylalanine, totals 15 residues. Only the CDR3 region is kept as DNA, spanning 45 bases read in frame from base 1. In the germline V gene, CDR1 corresponds to ENHRY and CDR2 to SYGVKD. The donors were included in the validation cohort of some 120 subjects, a group kept apart from the roughly 670-subject first cohort. Results and caveats for the whole study, not just this receptor: Most TCR sequences were observed very rarely across donors, whereas some public TCRs were present in many individuals. All 120 or so repertoires were used to score co-occurrence in the validation cohort in a later analysis, because that analysis had no HLA typing for the cohort. A few of the identified cytomegalovirus-associated TCR beta chains were confirmed in vitro to be specific for cytomegalovirus antigens. In both the original and validation cohorts, the classifier was reported to diagnose cytomegalovirus status with high specificity and sensitivity. In a later analysis, TCRs clustered in the first cohort were found to also tend to co-occur in the roughly 120 validation repertoires, with approximately 94% of cluster scores above 0. A total of 164 TCR beta chains were listed by the study as associated with cytomegalovirus. The authors suggested that the approach could potentially be generalized to other disease states and immunological phenotypes.

The library relied on the immunoSEQ multiplex PCR assay. The paper's processing steps were these. A statistical classification framework was built to diagnose cytomegalovirus status from the catalog of TCR beta chain sequences. This is the immuneACCESS table as TCRdb keeps it, with only in-frame sequences that have V and J called. A part of the clones is gone; compared with another copy, unresolved V genes explain less than half, and the rest is unexplained. The V and J calls and clone size were taken over from that table, and D and trimming were inferred from the DNA. In this sample the table shows fewer than 400,000 clones, 86% of which occur a single time. The leading ten clones occupy about 0.8% of the sample. Worth noting for this clone: The target of this receptor is not known. No much larger clone exists at a distance of one base, and base qualities are not known.

Sequencing was carried out using PBMCs. The chain employs TRBV10-3 and TRBJ1-2; 12 middle bases align to TRBD1. The receptor was derived from a young woman in good health and CMV-seronegative. CDR3 sequence: CAISEGTGGYYGYTF. The sequenced DNA is TGTGCCATCAGTGAGGGGACAGGGGGCTACTATGGCTACACCTTC.